The sequence of this TCR beta chain was determined in a study of CD8 T cells in ankylosing spondylitis. Whole-study findings and limits: Relatively scarce in peripheral blood, disease-linked clones were CD8+. Some motif variants had been reported before (in reactive arthritis synovial fluid and blood). Ankylosing spondylitis blood appeared to carry a characteristic TCR beta motif of roughly eight highly homologous variants.

As to this clonotype: The antigen remains undetermined.

Quantitative barcoded 5'-RACE was used to prepare TCR beta libraries. TCRdb re-derived calls from the 5' RACE reads in MiXCR, one entry per CDR3 protein. The data hold about 400,000 distinct CDR3 sequences, with roughly 20% observed a single time. Deletions cut 5 bases from V and 5 bases from J, with 12 bases between. Looked up from germline, CDR1 is MNHEY and CDR2 is SMNVEV (reference sequence). The CDR3 contains 14 residues. The chain carries TRBV27 and TRBJ2-2; D ambiguous. This receptor was obtained from a male donor with ankylosing spondylitis or in good health (not recorded which). The source material was blood, either unsorted or a sorted T cell fraction (not recorded which). CDR3 nucleotides: TGTGCCAGCAGTCCCCAGACTCTAACCGGGGAGCTGTTTTTT. The encoded protein is CASSPQTLTGELFF.